This T cell receptor beta chain was captured in a study of post-analysis software for immune sequencing data. Turning to the study itself: The disease courses covered relapsing-remitting, secondary progressive and progressive-relapsing multiple sclerosis.

This CDR3 region has 11 residues. V was pared by 2 bases and J by 5 bases, with 3 bases between. This clonotype was picked up many times. Its specificity is not known. Study results and caveats: Higher frequency in patients than in controls was seen for several TRBV segments, with TRBV5-6, TRBV5-1 and TRBV20-1 among them.

Unique molecular identifiers tagged the TCR beta cDNA libraries. TCRdb independently ran MiXCR on the PCR reads; one entry per CDR3 protein. The sample holds hundreds of thousands of distinct CDR3 sequences, 55% to 70% seen once. The receptor comes from a girl aged 2 to 9 with multiple sclerosis. The J gene is TRBJ2-5, the V gene TRBV12-3 or TRBV12-4, with D unclear. Sequencing input: blood. In DNA form, the CDR3 reads TGTGCCAGCAGTTTACTTGAGACCCAGTACTTC. Translated: CASSLLETQYF.